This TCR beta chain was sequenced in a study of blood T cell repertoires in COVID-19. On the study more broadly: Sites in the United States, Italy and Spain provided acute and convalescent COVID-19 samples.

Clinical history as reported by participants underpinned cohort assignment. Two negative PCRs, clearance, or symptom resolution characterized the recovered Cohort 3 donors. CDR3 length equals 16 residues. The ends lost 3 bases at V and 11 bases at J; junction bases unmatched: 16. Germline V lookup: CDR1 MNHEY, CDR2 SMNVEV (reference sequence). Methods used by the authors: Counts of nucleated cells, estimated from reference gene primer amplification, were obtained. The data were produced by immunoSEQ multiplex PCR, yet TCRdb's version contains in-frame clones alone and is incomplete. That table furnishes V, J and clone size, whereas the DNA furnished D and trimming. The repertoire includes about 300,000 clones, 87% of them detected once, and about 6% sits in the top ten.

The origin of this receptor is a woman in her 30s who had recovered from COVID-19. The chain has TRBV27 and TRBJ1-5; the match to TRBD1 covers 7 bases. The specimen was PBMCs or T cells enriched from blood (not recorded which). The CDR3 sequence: CASSFLLTGQGLAQHF. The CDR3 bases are TGTGCCAGCAGTTTTCTCCTGACAGGGCAAGGGTTGGCCCAGCATTTT.